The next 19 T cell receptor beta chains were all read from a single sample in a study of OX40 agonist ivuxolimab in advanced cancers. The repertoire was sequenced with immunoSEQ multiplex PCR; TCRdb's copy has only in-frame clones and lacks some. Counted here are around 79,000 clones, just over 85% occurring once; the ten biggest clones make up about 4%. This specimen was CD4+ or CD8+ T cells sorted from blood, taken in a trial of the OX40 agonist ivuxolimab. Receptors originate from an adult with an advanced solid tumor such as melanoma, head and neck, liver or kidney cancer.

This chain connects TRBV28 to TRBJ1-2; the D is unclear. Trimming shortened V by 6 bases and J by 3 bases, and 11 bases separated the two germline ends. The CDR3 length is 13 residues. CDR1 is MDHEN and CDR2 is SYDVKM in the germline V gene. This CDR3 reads CASRFPRDYGYTF. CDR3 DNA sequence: TGTGCCAGCAGGTTCCCTAGGGACTATGGCTACACCTTC.

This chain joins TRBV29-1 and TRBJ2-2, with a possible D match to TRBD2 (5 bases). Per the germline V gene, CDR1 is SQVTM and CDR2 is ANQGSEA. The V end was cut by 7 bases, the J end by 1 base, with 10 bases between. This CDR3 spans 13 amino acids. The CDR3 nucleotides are TGCAGCGCCGGGGTCTTGAACACCGGGGAGCTGTTTTTT. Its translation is CSAGVLNTGELFF.

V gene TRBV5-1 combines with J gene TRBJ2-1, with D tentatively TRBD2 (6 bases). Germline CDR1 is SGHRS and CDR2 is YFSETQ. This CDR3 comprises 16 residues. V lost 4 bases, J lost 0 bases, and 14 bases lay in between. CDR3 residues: CASSPGLPSSYNEQFF. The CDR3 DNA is TGCGCCAGCAGCCCAGGACTACCAAGCTCCTACAATGAGCAGTTCTTC.

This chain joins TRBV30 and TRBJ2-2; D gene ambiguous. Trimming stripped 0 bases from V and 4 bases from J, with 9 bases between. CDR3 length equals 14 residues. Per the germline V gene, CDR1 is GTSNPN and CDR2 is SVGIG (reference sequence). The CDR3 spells CAWSVRATTGELFF. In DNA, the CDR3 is TGTGCCTGGAGTGTTCGGGCTACCACCGGGGAGCTGTTTTTT.

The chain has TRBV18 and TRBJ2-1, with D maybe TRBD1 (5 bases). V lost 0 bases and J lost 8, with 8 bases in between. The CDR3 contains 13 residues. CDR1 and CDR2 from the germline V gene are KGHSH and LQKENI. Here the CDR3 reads CASSPPVGDEQFF. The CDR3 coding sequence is TGTGCCAGCTCACCACCGGTAGGGGATGAGCAGTTCTTC.

The CDR3 DNA reads TGCGCCAGCAGCTTGGACACTGGGGCCAACGTCCTGACTTTC. It is translated as CASSLDTGANVLTF. This chain connects TRBV5-1 to TRBJ2-6; D uncertain. Germline CDR1 SGHRS, CDR2 YFSETQ. Between the trimmed V and J ends, which lost 0 bases and 2 bases, there was a span of 3 bases. The CDR3 spans 14 residues.

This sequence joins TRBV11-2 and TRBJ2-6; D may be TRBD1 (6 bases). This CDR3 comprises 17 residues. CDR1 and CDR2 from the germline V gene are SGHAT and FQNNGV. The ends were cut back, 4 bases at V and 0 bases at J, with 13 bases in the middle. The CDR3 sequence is CASSSPLGGSGANVLTF. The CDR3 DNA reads TGTGCCAGCAGCTCGCCCCTAGGGGGCTCTGGGGCCAACGTCCTGACTTTC. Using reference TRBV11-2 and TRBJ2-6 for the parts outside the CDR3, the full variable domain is EAGVAQSPRYKIIEKRQSVAFWCNPISGHATLYWYQQILGQGPKLLIQFQNNGVVDDSQLPKDRFSAERLKGVDSTLKIQPAKLEDSAVYLCASSSPLGGSGANVLTFGAGSRLTVL.

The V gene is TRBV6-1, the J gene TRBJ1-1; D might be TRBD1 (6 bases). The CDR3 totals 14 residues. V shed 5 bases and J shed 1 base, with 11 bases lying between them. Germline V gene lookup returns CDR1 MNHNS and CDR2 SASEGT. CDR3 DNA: TGTGCCAGCAGTCGAAAGGGACAGAACACTGAAGCTTTCTTT. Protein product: CASSRKGQNTEAFF.

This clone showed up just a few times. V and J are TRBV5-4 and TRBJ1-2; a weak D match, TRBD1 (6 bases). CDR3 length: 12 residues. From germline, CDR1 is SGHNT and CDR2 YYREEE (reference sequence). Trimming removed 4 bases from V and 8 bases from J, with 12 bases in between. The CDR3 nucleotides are TGTGCCAGCAGCGCGCGGGACAAAGGCTACACCTTC. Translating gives CASSARDKGYTF.

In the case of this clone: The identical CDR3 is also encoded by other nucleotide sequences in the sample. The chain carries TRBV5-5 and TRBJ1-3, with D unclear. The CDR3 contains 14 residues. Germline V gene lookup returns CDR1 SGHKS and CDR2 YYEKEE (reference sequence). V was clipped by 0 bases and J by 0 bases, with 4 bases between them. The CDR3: CASSLGGSGNTIYF. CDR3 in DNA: TGTGCCAGCAGCTTGGGGGGCTCTGGAAACACCATATATTTT.

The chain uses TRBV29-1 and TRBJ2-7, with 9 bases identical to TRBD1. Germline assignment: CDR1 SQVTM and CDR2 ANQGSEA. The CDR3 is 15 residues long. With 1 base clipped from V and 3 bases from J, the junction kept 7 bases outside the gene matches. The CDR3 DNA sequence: TGCAGCGTTGAAGGGGTGGTGACAGGGGGCTACGAGCAGTACTTC. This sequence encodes CSVEGVVTGGYEQYF.

The CDR3 nucleotides read TGTGCCAGTAGCCTAGGGACTAGCGGGAGTACGTCCAATGAGCAGTTCTTC. This gives the protein CASSLGTSGSTSNEQFF. The genes are TRBV19 and TRBJ2-1; 14 bases fit TRBD2. CDR3 length: 17 residues. V lost 6 bases to trimming and J lost 6 bases; unmatched junction nucleotides: 10. Looked up from germline, CDR1 is LNHDA and CDR2 is SQIVND (reference sequence).

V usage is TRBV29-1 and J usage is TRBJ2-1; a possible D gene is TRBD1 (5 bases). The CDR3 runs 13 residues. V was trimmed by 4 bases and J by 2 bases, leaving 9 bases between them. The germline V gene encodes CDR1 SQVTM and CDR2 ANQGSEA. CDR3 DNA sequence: TGCAGCGTTGGCAGGGAAACCTACAATGAGCAGTTCTTC. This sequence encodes CSVGRETYNEQFF.

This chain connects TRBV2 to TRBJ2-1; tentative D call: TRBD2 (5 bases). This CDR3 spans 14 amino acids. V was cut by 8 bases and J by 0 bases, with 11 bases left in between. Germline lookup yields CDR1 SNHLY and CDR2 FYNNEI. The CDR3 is CASLRESSYNEQFF. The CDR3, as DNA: TGTGCCAGCTTAAGGGAGAGCTCCTACAATGAGCAGTTCTTC.

Here the CDR3 reads CASSLKAGVVTNEKLFF. CDR3 nucleotide sequence: TGTGCCAGCAGCTTGAAGGCAGGGGTTGTGACTAATGAAAAACTGTTTTTT. The rearrangement joins TRBV5-4 to TRBJ1-4, with D perhaps matching TRBD1 (6 bases). From germline, CDR1 is SGHNT and CDR2 YYREEE (reference sequence). The CDR3 is 17 amino acids. The germline V and J ends were trimmed by 1 base and 2 bases, with 15 bases remaining between them.

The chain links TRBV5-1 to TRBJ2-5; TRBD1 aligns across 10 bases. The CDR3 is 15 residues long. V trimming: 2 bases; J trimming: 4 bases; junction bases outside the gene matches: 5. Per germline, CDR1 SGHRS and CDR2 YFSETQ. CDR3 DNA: TGCGCCAGCAGCTTAACCCGGACAGGGGGAGAGACCCAGTACTTC. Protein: CASSLTRTGGETQYF.

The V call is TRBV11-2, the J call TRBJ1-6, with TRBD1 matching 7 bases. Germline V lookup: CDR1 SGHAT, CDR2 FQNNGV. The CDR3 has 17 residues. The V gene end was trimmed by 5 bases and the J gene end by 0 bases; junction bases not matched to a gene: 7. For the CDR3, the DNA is TGTGCCAGCAGCGCCGACAGGGATTACTCCTATAATTCACCCCTCCACTTT. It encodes CASSADRDYSYNSPLHF.

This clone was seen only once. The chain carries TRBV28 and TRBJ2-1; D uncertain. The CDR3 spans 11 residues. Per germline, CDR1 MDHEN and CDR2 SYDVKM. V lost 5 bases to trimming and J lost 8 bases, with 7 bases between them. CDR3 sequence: CASSLRDEQFF. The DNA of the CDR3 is TGTGCCAGCAGTCTTAGGGATGAGCAGTTCTTC.

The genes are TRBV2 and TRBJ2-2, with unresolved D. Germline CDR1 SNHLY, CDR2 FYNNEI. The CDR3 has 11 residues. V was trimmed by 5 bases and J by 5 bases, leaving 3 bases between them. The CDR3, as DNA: TGTGCCAGCAGTATTACCGGGGAGCTGTTTTTT. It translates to CASSITGELFF. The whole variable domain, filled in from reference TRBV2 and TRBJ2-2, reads EPEVTQTPSHQVTQMGQEVILRCVPISNHLYFYWYRQILGQKVEFLVSFYNNEISEKSEIFDDQFSVERPDGSNFTLKIRSTKLEDSAMYFCASSITGELFFGEGSRLTVL.